The rows below give T cell receptor beta chains drawn from one sample of a study of T cell responses to AZD1222 COVID-19 vaccine. The table came from immunoSEQ multiplex PCR; TCRdb's copy has only in-frame clones and leaves some out. The sample lists 120,000 to 150,000 clones, around 88% occurring once. Source: peripheral blood, taken on day 0 of AZD1222 vaccination. The receptor set was obtained from an adult in good health. Each CDR3 is given with its conserved first and last residue. Each record gives: clone size, J gene, V gene, CDR3 protein. Clone size is given for some rows only: seen once, a few or many times, or a class if the clone is expanded.

-	TRBJ1-5	TRBV28	CASTANLVPQHF
-	TRBJ1-1	TRBV29-1	CSVDSGTGNTEAFF
-	TRBJ1-1	TRBV6-5	CASSPYDRFTEAFF
-	TRBJ1-4	TRBV5-4	CASSLDGQGQFATNEKLFF
-	TRBJ2-1	TRBV4-2	CASSQGPSERHEQFF
-	TRBJ2-7	TRBV7-2	CASSLWAGVESYEQYF
once	TRBJ1-5	TRBV5-5	CASSLGILSNQPQHF
-	TRBJ1-2	TRBV28	CASSLSYYGYTF
-	TRBJ2-2	TRBV6-5	CASSYGLAGTGELFF
-	TRBJ1-1	TRBV6-1	CASSETLQGTAFF
-	TRBJ2-3	TRBV14	CASSRDLADTQYF
-	TRBJ1-1	TRBV4-3	CASSQVRGGNTEAFF
-	TRBJ2-7	TRBV4-3	CASSQEEGGDLAYEQYF
-	TRBJ1-4	TRBV19	CASSMGLLPTNEKLFF
once	TRBJ2-1	TRBV5-4	CASSSPGPANNEQFF
-	TRBJ1-6	TRBV12-3/TRBV12-4	CASSRGTGDPLHF
-	TRBJ2-7	TRBV7-3	CASSLSQAGEQYF
once	TRBJ1-2	TRBV6-5	CAGGHLGYGYTF
-	TRBJ1-2	TRBV6-5	CASSYLQAGYGYTF
-	TRBJ2-7	TRBV11-2	CASGAGGPYEQYF
once	TRBJ1-6	TRBV7-8	CASSLRRGLRNSPLHF
-	TRBJ1-5	TRBV3-1/TRBV3-2	CASSQDGGISNQPQHF
once	TRBJ2-1	TRBV7-9	CASSLTALPSGRNEQFF